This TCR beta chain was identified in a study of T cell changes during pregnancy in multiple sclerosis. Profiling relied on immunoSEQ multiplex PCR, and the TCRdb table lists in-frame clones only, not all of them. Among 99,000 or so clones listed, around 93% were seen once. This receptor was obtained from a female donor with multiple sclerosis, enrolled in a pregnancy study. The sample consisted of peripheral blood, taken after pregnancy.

The CDR3 coding sequence is TGTGCCAGCAGTGAGGGAGAGAACACCGGGGAGCTGTTTTTT. It specifies CASSEGENTGELFF. The chain couples TRBV6-4 to TRBJ2-2; tentatively, D is TRBD2 (5 bases). Germline V gives CDR1 MRHNA, CDR2 SNTAGT. This CDR3 comprises 14 residues. V dropped 3 bases and J dropped 1 base, with 6 bases sitting between them.